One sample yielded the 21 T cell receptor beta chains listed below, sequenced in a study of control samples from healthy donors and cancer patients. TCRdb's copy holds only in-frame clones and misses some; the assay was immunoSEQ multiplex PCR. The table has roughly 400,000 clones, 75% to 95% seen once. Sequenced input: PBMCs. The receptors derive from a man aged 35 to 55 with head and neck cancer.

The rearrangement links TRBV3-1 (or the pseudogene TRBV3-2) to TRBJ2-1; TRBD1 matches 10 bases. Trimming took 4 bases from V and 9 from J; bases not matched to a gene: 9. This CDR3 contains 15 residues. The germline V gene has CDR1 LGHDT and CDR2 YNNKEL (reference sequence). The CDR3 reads CASSRGQGNVGEQFF. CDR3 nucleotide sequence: TGTGCCAGCAGCCGGGGACAGGGGAACGTAGGTGAGCAGTTCTTC.

Here the CDR3 DNA reads TGTGCCAGCAGCTTGAGGACAGACTACGAGCAGTACTTC. This translates into CASSLRTDYEQYF. V is TRBV5-5 and J is TRBJ2-7; possibly TRBD1 for D (6 bases). The CDR3 runs to 13 residues. In germline, CDR1 is SGHKS, CDR2 YYEKEE (reference sequence). V lost 1 base, J lost 3 bases, and 8 bases lay in between.

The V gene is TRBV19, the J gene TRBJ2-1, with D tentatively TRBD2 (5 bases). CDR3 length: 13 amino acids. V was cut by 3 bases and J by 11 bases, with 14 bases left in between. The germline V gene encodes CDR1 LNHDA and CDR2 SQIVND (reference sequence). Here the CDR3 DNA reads TGTGCCAGTAGTATCTCCACTAGTACCCAGCAGTTCTTC. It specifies CASSISTSTQQFF.

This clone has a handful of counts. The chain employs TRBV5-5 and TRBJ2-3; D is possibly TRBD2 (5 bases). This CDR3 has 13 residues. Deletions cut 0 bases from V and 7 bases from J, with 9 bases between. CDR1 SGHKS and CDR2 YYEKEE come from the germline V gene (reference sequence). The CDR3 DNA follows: TGTGCCAGCAGCTTGGGTACGGGAAATACGCAGTATTTT. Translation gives CASSLGTGNTQYF.

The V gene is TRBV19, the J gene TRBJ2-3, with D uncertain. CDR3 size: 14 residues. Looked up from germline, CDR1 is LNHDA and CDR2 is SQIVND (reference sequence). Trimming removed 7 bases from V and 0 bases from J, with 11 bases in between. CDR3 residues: CASKTAFSTDTQYF. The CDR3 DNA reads TGTGCCAGTAAAACAGCATTTAGCACAGATACGCAGTATTTT. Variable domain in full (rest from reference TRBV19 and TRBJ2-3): DGGITQSPKYLFRKEGQNVTLSCEQNLNHDAMYWYRQDPGQGLRLIYYSQIVNDFQKGDIAEGYSVSREKKESFPLTVTSAQKNPTAFYLCASKTAFSTDTQYFGPGTRLTVL.

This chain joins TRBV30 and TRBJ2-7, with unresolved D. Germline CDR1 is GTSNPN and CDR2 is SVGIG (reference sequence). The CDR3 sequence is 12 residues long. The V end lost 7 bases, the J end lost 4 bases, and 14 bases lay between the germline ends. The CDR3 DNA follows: TGTGCCTCGCAGTTGGACGGTTACGAGCAGTACTTC. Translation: CASQLDGYEQYF.

This CDR3 reads CASSPGQGRRQPQHF. Written as DNA, the CDR3 is TGTGCCAGCAGCCCCGGACAGGGGCGTCGTCAGCCCCAGCATTTT. The chain recombines TRBV7-2 with TRBJ1-5; 9 nucleotides agree with TRBD1. The CDR3 runs to 15 residues. V was clipped by 5 bases and J by 6 bases; unmatched bases: 8. Germline lookup yields CDR1 SGHTA and CDR2 FQGNSA. The complete variable domain, with remaining parts taken from reference TRBV7-2 and TRBJ1-5, reads GAGVSQSPSNKVTEKGKDVELRCDPISGHTALYWYRQSLGQGLEFLIYFQGNSAPDKSGLPSDRFSAERTGGSVSTLTIQRTQQEDSAVYLCASSPGQGRRQPQHFGDGTRLSIL.

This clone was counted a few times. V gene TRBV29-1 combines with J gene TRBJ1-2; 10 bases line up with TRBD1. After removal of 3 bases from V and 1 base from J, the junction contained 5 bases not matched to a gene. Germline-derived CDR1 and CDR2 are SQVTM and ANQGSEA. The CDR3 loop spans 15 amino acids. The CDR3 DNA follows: TGCAGCGTTGATATGACAGGGGGCCTTAACTATGGCTACACCTTC. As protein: CSVDMTGGLNYGYTF.

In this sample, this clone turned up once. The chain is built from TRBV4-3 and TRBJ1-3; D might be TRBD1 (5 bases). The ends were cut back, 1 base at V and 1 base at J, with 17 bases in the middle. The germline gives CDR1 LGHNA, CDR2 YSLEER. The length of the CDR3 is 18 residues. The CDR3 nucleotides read TGCGCCAGCAGCCAAGGAGGGGCAGGGACGAGGTCTGGAAACACCATATATTTT. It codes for CASSQGGAGTRSGNTIYF.

The CDR3 DNA reads as TGTGCCAGCAGTTTAGACACAGGTTCGAACACTGAAGCTTTCTTT. This encodes CASSLDTGSNTEAFF. The rearrangement links TRBV28 to TRBJ1-1; D is possibly TRBD1 (5 bases). Deletions cut 2 bases from V and 1 base from J, with 11 bases between. Germline-derived CDR1 and CDR2 are MDHEN and SYDVKM. This CDR3 is 15 amino acids long. The whole variable domain, filled in from reference TRBV28 and TRBJ1-1, reads DVKVTQSSRYLVKRTGEKVFLECVQDMDHENMFWYRQDPGLGLRLIYFSYDVKMKEKGDIPEGYSVSREKKERFSLILESASTNQTSMYLCASSLDTGSNTEAFFGQGTRLTVV.

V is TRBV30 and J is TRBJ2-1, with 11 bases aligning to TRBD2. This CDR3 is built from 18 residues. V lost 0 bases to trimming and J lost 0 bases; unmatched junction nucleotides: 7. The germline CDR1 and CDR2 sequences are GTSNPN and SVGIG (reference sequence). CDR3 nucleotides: TGTGCCTGGAGTGTATGGCTAGCGGGAGGAAGCTCCTACAATGAGCAGTTCTTC. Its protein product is CAWSVWLAGGSSYNEQFF.

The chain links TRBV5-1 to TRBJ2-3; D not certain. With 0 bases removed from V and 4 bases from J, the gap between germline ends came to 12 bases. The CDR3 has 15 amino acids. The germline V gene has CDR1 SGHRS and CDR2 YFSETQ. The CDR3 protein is CASSLAFSDSDTQYF. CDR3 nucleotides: TGCGCCAGCAGCTTGGCTTTTTCGGATTCAGATACGCAGTATTTT.

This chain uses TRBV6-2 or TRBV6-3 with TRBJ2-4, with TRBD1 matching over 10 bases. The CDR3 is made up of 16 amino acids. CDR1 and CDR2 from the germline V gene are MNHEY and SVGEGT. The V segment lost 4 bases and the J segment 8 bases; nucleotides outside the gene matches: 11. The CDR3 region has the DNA TGTGCCAGCAGTTCACACTCGACAGGGGGCGAGGACATTCAGTACTTC. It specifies CASSSHSTGGEDIQYF.

CDR3 residues: CASSHGGTAGELFF. DNA of the CDR3: TGTGCCAGCAGCCACGGGGGAACCGCCGGGGAGCTGTTTTTT. The chain recombines TRBV7-8 with TRBJ2-2, with D perhaps TRBD2 (6 bases). With 5 bases removed from V and 6 bases from J, the gap between germline ends came to 13 bases. The CDR3 is 14 residues long. Germline V gene lookup returns CDR1 SGHVS and CDR2 FQNEAQ. Together with reference TRBV7-8 and TRBJ2-2, the CDR3 gives the full variable domain: GAGVSQSPRYKVAKRGQDVALRCDPISGHVSLFWYQQALGQGPEFLTYFQNEAQLDKSGLPSDRFFAERPEGSVSTLKIQRTQQEDSAVYLCASSHGGTAGELFFGEGSRLTVL.

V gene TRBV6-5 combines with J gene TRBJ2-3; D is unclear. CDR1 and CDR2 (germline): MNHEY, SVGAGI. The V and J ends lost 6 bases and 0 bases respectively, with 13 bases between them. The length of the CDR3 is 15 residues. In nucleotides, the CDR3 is TGTGCCAGCAGGCAAGGACGGTCTAGCACAGATACGCAGTATTTT. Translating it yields CASRQGRSSTDTQYF.

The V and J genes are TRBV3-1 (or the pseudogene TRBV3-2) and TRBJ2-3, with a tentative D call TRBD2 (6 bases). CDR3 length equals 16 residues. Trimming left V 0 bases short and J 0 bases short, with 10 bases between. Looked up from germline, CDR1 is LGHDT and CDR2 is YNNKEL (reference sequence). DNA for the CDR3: TGTGCCAGCAGCCAAGATTCAGGGACTAGCACAGATACGCAGTATTTT. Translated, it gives CASSQDSGTSTDTQYF.

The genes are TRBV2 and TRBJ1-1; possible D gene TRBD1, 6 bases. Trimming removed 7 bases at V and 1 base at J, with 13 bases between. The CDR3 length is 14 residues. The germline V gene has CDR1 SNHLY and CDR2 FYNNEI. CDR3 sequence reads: CASTRGGPNTEAFF. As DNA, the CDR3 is TGTGCCAGCACTCGGGGGGGCCCGAACACTGAAGCTTTCTTT.

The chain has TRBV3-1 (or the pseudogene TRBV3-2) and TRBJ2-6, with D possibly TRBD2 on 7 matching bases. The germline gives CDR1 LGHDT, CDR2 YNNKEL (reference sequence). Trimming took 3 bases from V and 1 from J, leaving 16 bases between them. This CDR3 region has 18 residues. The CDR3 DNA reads TGTGCCAGCAGCCAGATAGGGGGGGCGTCGTCTGGGGCCAACGTCCTGACTTTC. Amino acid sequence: CASSQIGGASSGANVLTF.

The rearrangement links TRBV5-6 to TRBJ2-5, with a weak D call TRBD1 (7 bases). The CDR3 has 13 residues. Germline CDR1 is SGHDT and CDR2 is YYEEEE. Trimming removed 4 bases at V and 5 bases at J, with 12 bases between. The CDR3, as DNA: TGTGCCAGCAGCCTGACAGGGAGGGAGACCCAGTACTTC. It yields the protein CASSLTGRETQYF.

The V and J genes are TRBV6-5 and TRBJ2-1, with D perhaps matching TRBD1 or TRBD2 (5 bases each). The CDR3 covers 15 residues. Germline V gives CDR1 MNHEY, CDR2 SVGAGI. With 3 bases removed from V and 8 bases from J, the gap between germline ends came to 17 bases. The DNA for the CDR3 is TGTGCCAGCAGTTATCGGGGCCCCGTCTCGTATGAGCAGTTCTTC. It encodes CASSYRGPVSYEQFF.

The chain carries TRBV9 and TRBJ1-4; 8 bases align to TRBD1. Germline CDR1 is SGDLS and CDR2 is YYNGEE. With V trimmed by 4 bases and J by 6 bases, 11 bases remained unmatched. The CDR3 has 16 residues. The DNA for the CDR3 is TGTGCCAGCAGCATCCACCAGGACAGGGTTGATGAAAAACTGTTTTTT. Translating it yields CASSIHQDRVDEKLFF. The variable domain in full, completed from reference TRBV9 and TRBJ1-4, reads DSGVTQTPKHLITATGQRVTLRCSPRSGDLSVYWYQQSLDQGLQFLIQYYNGEERAKGNILERFSAQQFPDLHSELNLSSLELGDSALYFCASSIHQDRVDEKLFFGSGTQLSVL.